This T cell receptor beta chain was sequenced for a study of graft-versus-host responses after intestinal transplantation. Overall study context: Each transplant was multivisceral, liver-intestinal, or isolated intestinal. The study, taken as a whole, reports: Graft-donor T cell macrochimerism in patients accompanied high graft-versus-host to host-versus-graft clonal ratios in allografts.

Note on this clone: Its cognate antigen is unknown. The sample carries other DNA sequences with the same CDR3.

Libraries were prepared by immunoSEQ multiplex PCR; TCRdb keeps only in-frame clonotypes and omits some of them. The data hold about 70,000 clones, with 94% observed a single time. Trimming removed 6 bases at V and 4 bases at J, with 10 bases between. Germline V gene sequence: CDR1 SNHLY, CDR2 FYNNEI. This CDR3 contains 12 residues. The receptor was derived from a human donor who received an intestinal transplant. Sample: unstimulated CD8+ T cells sorted from spleen or lymph node cells, taken before intestinal transplant. The V gene is TRBV2, the J gene TRBJ2-7; maybe TRBD1 (6 bases). This chain's CDR3 is CASRDSPYEQYF. As DNA, the CDR3 is TGTGCCAGCAGGGACAGTCCTTACGAGCAGTACTTC.